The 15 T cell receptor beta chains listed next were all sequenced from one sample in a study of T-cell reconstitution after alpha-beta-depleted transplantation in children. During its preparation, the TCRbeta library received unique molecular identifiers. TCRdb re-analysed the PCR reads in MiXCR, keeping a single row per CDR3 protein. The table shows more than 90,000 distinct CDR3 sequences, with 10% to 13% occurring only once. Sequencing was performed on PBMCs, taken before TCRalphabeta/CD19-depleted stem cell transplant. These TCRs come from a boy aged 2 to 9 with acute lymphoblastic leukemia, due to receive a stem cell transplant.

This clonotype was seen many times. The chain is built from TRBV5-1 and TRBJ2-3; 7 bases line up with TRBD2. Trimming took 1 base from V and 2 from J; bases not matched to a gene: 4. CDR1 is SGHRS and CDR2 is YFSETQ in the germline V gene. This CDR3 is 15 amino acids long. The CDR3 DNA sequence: TGCGCCAGCAGCTTGAGCGGGACCAACACAGATACGCAGTATTTT. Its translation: CASSLSGTNTDTQYF.

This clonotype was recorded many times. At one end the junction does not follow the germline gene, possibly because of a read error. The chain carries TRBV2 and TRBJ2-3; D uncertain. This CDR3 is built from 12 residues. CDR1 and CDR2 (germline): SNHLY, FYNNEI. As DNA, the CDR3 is TGTGCCAGCTCAAATAGCAGAGATACGCAGTATTTT. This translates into CASSNSRDTQYF.

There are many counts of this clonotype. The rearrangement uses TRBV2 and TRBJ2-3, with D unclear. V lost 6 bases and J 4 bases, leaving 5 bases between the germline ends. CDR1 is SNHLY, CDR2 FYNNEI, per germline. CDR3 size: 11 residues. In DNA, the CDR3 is TGTGCCAGCAGGCTGGCAGATACGCAGTATTTT. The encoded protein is CASRLADTQYF.

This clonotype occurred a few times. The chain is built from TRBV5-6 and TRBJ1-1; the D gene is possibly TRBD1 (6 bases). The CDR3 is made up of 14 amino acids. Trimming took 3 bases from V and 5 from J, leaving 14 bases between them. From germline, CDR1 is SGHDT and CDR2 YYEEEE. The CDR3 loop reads CASSSRGGWTEAFF. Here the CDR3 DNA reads TGTGCCAGCAGCTCTAGGGGGGGATGGACTGAAGCTTTCTTT.

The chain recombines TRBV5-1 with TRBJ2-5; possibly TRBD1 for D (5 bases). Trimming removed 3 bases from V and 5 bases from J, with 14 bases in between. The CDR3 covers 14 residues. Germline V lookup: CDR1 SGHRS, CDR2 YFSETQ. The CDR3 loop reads CASSSETARETQYF. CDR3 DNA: TGCGCCAGCAGCTCAGAGACAGCCCGGGAGACCCAGTACTTC. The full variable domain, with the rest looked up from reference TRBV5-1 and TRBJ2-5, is KAGVTQTPRYLIKTRGQQVTLSCSPISGHRSVSWYQQTPGQGLQFLFEYFSETQRNKGNFPGRFSGRQFSNSRSEMNVSTLELGDSALYLCASSSETARETQYFGPGTRLLVL.

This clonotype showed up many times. The CDR3 nucleotides read TGCGCCAGCAGCCTCTTACCGAGTACAGGGGGCAGCGGCTACACCTTC. Protein sequence: CASSLLPSTGGSGYTF. The chain is built from TRBV5-1 and TRBJ1-2; TRBD1 aligns across 9 bases. The germline CDR1 and CDR2 sequences are SGHRS and YFSETQ. The CDR3 contains 16 residues. Losses at the gene ends were 4 bases for V and 8 bases for J; bases not matched to a gene: 15.

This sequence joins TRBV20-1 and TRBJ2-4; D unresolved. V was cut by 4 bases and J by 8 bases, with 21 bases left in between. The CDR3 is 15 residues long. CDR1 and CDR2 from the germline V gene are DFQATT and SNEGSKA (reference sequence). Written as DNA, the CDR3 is TGCAGTGCTACTCGAGGACCCTTCCTTGGGGACATTCAGTACTTC. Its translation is CSATRGPFLGDIQYF.

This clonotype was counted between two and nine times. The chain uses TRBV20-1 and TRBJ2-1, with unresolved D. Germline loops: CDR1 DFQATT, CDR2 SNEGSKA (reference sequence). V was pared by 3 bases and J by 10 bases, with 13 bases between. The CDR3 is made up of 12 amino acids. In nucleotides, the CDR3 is TGCAGTGCTAGCCGGCGTAATGTCGAGCAGTTCTTC. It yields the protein CSASRRNVEQFF.

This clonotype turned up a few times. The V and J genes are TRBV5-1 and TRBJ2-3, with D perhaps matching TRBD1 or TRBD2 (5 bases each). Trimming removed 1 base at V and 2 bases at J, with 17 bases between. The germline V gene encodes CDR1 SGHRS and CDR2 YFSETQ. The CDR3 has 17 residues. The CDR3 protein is CASSLYRTSGSTDTQYF. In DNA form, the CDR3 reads TGCGCCAGCAGCTTGTACCGGACATCGGGGTCCACAGATACGCAGTATTTT.

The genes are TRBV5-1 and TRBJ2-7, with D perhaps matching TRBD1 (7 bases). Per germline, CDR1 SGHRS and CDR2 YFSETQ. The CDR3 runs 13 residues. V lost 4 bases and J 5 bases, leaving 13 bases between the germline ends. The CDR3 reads CASSAGTVNEQYF. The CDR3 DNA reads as TGCGCCAGCAGCGCGGGGACAGTCAACGAGCAGTACTTC.

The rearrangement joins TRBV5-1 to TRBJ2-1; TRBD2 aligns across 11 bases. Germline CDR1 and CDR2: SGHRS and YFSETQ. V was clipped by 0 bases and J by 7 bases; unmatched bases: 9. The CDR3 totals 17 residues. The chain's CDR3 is CASSLARTSGSWNEQFF. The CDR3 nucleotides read TGCGCCAGCAGCTTGGCCCGAACTAGCGGGAGTTGGAATGAGCAGTTCTTC.

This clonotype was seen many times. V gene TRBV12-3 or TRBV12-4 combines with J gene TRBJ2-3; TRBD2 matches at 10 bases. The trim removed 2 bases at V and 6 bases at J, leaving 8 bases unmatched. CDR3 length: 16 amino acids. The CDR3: CASSLRAGGPKDTQYF. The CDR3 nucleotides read TGTGCCAGCAGTTTACGAGCGGGAGGGCCAAAGGATACGCAGTATTTT.

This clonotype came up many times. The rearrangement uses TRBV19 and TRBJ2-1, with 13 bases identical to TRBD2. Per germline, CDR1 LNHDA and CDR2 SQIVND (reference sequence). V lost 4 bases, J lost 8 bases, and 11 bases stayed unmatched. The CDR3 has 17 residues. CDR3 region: CASSTRGTSGIFDEQFF. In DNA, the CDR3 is TGTGCCAGTAGTACCCGAGGGACTAGCGGGATTTTCGATGAGCAGTTCTTC.

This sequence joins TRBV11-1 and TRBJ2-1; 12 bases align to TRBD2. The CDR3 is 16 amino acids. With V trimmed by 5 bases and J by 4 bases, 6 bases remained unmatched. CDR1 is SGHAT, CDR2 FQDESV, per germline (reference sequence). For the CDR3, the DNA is TGTGCCAGCAGCGCCAGACTAGCGGGAGCGTACAATGAGCAGTTCTTC. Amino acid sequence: CASSARLAGAYNEQFF.

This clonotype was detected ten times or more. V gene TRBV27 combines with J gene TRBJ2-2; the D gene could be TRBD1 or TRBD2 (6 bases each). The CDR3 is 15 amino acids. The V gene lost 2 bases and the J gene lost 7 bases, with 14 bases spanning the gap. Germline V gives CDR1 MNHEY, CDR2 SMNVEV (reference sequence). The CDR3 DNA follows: TGTGCCAGCAGTTTAATTAGGGGGGCGTACGGGGAGCTGTTTTTT. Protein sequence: CASSLIRGAYGELFF.